The TCR beta chain under discussion was sequenced for a study of blood T cell repertoires in COVID-19 (dated by TCRdb to the early 2020s). With respect to the entire study: The collaborator samples originated in the United States, Italy and Spain and spanned the acute and convalescent phases of COVID-19. The prospective study material was composed of cDNA or gDNA derived from T cells, B-cell-depleted T cells, or PBMCs. The repertoires were made available in a free public database intended to serve as a resource for research on the immune response to SARS-CoV-2. Where available, HLA class I and class II types were taken from metadata supplied by the sample provider and were not determined by assay-based typing. Subjects who had been exposed to COVID-19, were actively infected with it, or had recovered from it provided the deeply sampled blood TCRbeta repertoires that made up the dataset. The sample metadata nearly always contained a de-identified subject ID, COVID-19 status, age in years and sex. The samples were drawn from the first 160 participants of the ongoing ImmuneRACE study and from over 950 subjects provided by 6 global collaborators.

This clone was detected only once. What antigen it recognizes has not been identified. Base qualities are not at hand, and no much larger clone is one base apart. As encoded in the germline V gene, CDR1 is SGHRS while CDR2 is YFSETQ. V is cut by 0 bases and J by 2 bases, and the space between the germline ends is 6 bases. Inclusive of the bounding cysteine and phenylalanine, the CDR3 is 14 residues long. The only DNA kept is the CDR3, 42 bases in frame from the first base. The paper as a whole reports these results and caveats: The quantity of clinical and demographic metadata differed by source and by participant and was supplied without curation.

The immunoSEQ Assay, a bias-controlled multiplex PCR, was used to amplify TCRbeta CDR3 regions from genomic DNA. The authors' pipeline ran thus. Within the assay, amplification of reference gene primers was used to estimate how many nucleated cells each sample contained. To quantify the absolute abundance of each unique TCRbeta CDR3 rearrangement, sequence reads were collapsed and filtered. For each sample, productive Simpson clonality was calculated as the square root of Simpson's diversity index across productive rearrangements. TCRdb carries this immuneACCESS record with in-frame sequences only. Its versions omit some clonotypes, under half of them owing to an unresolved V gene in the studies checked, with the rest unexplained. That table furnishes V, J and clone size, whereas the DNA furnished D and trimming. The sample table shows about 69,000 clones, and 79% are seen once. The ten largest clones represent 16% of the sample.

The collaborating institutions used their own protocols to collect whole blood in K2EDTA tubes. Collaborator samples were shipped for TCRbeta analysis as frozen whole blood, isolated PBMCs, or DNA extracted from either sample type. The sequencing sample was made of peripheral blood. The V gene is TRBV5-1 and the J gene is TRBJ1-3; the D gene identity is not certain. The sequence was obtained from a man aged 55 to 70 with acute or convalescent COVID-19. DNA sequence: TGCGCCAGCAGCTTGGGAGACACTGGAAACACCATATATTTT. It encodes CASSLGDTGNTIYF.